This TCR beta chain stems from a study of cytomegalovirus exposure and HLA in healthy donors. About this clone: What it recognizes is unknown.

Findings and caveats of the study: The investigators catalogued 150 to 200 TCR beta chains as cytomegalovirus-associated. Later genetic work tied a missense DCLRE1C variant to beta-chain V and J trimming.

This PCR relied on a set of 60 Vbeta primers and 13 Jbeta primers. Measured with immunoSEQ multiplex PCR; TCRdb has only the in-frame clones, and not every one. The sample lists more than 90,000 clones, around 68% seen once, with about 9.9% in the top ten. The CDR3 sequence is 15 residues long. Trimming removed 6 bases from V and 3 bases from J, with 18 bases in between. CDR1 KGHSH and CDR2 LQKENI come from the germline V gene. The sequenced sample was PBMCs. The gene calls are TRBV18 and TRBJ2-7; D is possibly TRBD1 (6 bases). This receptor was obtained from a woman in her 50s in good health and CMV-seropositive. Written as DNA, the CDR3 is TGTGCCAGCTCGCACAGGGCGGTCTCCTACTACGAGCAGTACTTC. It is translated as CASSHRAVSYYEQYF.